The clone carrying this T cell receptor (beta chain) was picked up a small number of times. CDR1 LGHNT and CDR2 FRNRAP come from the germline V gene. V lost 4 bases and J 9 bases, leaving 21 bases between the germline ends. The CDR3 extends over 16 amino acids. TCRdb re-analysed the 5' RACE reads in MiXCR, keeping a single row per CDR3 protein. The sample includes nearly 45,000 distinct CDR3 sequences, roughly 10% of them seen just once. These data belong to a study of early T cells in non-severe SARS-CoV-2 infection. Study as a whole: Sequencing was performed on bulk RNA from unsorted whole blood, leaving chains unpaired.

V and J are TRBV12-5 and TRBJ2-2; TRBD2 might be the D (5 bases). The sequencing sample was made of whole blood. The receptor was derived from an adult who was a healthcare worker with PCR-confirmed SARS-CoV-2 infection or an uninfected control (not recorded which). The DNA for the CDR3 is TGTGCTAGTGGTTACCCATCCAACTCACTAGGCCGGGAGCTGTTTTTT. As protein: CASGYPSNSLGRELFF.